These 15 T cell receptor beta chains share one sample of origin, sequenced in a study of response to subunit inactivated influenza vaccine (dated by TCRdb to between 2018 and 2020). Libraries were prepared through RT-PCR. The sequencing machine was an Illumina HiSeq 2500. TCRdb itself trimmed the public reads at Q25 with fastp, ran MiXCR and retained productive beta chains. Rows are unified per CDR3 protein, each entry keeping the most common DNA and genes. The sample table lists 600,000 to 700,000 distinct CDR3 sequences, less than 15% of them with a count of one. The top ten hold less than 8.5% of the sample. This material consisted of PBMCs from blood, taken 14 to 15 days before vaccination. The receptors derive from a man aged 45-65 years who received an inactivated influenza vaccine. Donor details come from another sample of the same person, matched by shared clones.

In its sample, this clonotype was seen a few times. The chain has TRBV7-9 and TRBJ2-1; TRBD2 aligns across 10 bases. Losses at the gene ends were 3 bases for V and 6 bases for J; bases not matched to a gene: 2. This CDR3 contains 14 residues. The germline V gene encodes CDR1 SEHNR and CDR2 FQNEAQ (reference sequence). Here the CDR3 reads CASSFASGSNEQFF. CDR3 nucleotides: TGTGCCAGCAGCTTCGCTAGCGGGAGCAATGAGCAGTTCTTC.

About this clonotype: The junction does not match germline at one end; this may be a read error. The rearrangement uses TRBV5-1 and TRBJ2-3; D may correspond to TRBD1 or TRBD2 (5 bases each). The CDR3 consists of 15 residues. Germline CDR1 and CDR2: SGHRS and YFSETQ. Here the CDR3 reads CASTLGTKNTDTQYF. The CDR3 DNA follows: TGCGCCAGCACCTTGGGGACCAAGAACACAGATACGCAGTATTTT.

This clonotype has only a few counts. The rearrangement joins TRBV4-3 to TRBJ1-4; D possibly corresponds to TRBD1 (6 bases). The germline gives CDR1 LGHNA, CDR2 YSLEER. Trimming left V 2 bases short and J 8 bases short, with 15 bases between. The CDR3 has 15 amino acids. As DNA, the CDR3 is TGCGCCAGCAGCCAAAATCAGGGGTTTGGCGAAAAACTGTTTTTT. Protein sequence: CASSQNQGFGEKLFF.

Ten or more counts support this clonotype. The rearrangement links TRBV20-1 to TRBJ2-7; 8 bases match TRBD1. V lost 6 bases, J lost 0 bases, and 10 bases stayed unmatched. CDR3 size: 15 residues. Germline V lookup: CDR1 DFQATT, CDR2 SNEGSKA (reference sequence). The CDR3 loop is CSAENGQGRSYEQYF. As DNA, the CDR3 is TGCAGTGCAGAAAACGGACAGGGACGCTCCTACGAGCAGTACTTC.

Many counts were recorded for this clonotype. V and J are TRBV7-9 and TRBJ1-1; D call uncertain. The CDR3 has 14 amino acids. CDR1 and CDR2 from the germline V gene are SEHNR and FQNEAQ (reference sequence). V was cut by 1 base and J by 1 base, with 7 bases left in between. CDR3 region: CASSLDTWNTEAFF. CDR3 coding DNA: TGTGCCAGCAGCTTAGATACCTGGAACACTGAAGCTTTCTTT.

This sequence joins TRBV7-9 and TRBJ2-5; 9 bases map to TRBD2. With V trimmed by 5 bases and J by 2 bases, 6 bases remained unmatched. CDR1 is SEHNR and CDR2 is FQNEAQ in the germline V gene (reference sequence). The CDR3 extends over 15 amino acids. DNA for the CDR3: TGTGCCAGCAGCAGCCGACTAGCGGAACAAGAGACCCAGTACTTC. Protein sequence: CASSSRLAEQETQYF.

This clonotype was seen a handful of times. This chain links TRBV11-2 with TRBJ1-1, with a possible D match to TRBD1 (5 bases). The V and J ends lost 1 base and 5 bases respectively, with 20 bases between them. The CDR3 runs 17 residues. The germline gives CDR1 SGHAT, CDR2 FQNNGV. CDR3: CASSLGIQATQGTEAFF. The CDR3 nucleotides read TGTGCCAGCAGCTTAGGTATACAGGCTACCCAAGGTACTGAAGCTTTCTTT.

This clonotype has only a few counts. The chain uses TRBV5-1 and TRBJ2-3; D uncertain. CDR1 SGHRS and CDR2 YFSETQ come from the germline V gene. Between the trimmed V and J ends, which lost 6 bases and 3 bases, there was a span of 11 bases. The CDR3 extends over 13 amino acids. As DNA, the CDR3 is TGCGCCAGCACTTACGCACCGACAGATACGCAGTATTTT. Translated: CASTYAPTDTQYF.

This clonotype appeared a few times. The gene calls are TRBV20-1 and TRBJ2-2; no clear D gene. Trimming shortened V by 0 bases and J by 5 bases, and 16 bases separated the two germline ends. The CDR3 runs to 16 residues. In germline, CDR1 is DFQATT, CDR2 SNEGSKA (reference sequence). This CDR3 is CSARERVLLGTGELFF. CDR3 DNA sequence: TGCAGTGCTAGAGAAAGGGTGTTGTTGGGAACCGGGGAGCTGTTTTTT.

CDR3 in amino acids: CASSESGTQGYTF. In DNA, the CDR3 is TGTGCCAGCAGTGAAAGTGGAACTCAGGGCTACACCTTC. This chain uses TRBV6-1 with TRBJ1-2; no clear D gene. Germline CDR1 and CDR2: MNHNS and SASEGT. The CDR3 is made up of 13 amino acids. Trimming removed 2 bases from V and 8 bases from J, with 12 bases in between.

This chain connects TRBV20-1 to TRBJ2-3; a possible D gene is TRBD2 (6 bases). Germline V CDR1 and CDR2: DFQATT, SNEGSKA (reference sequence). CDR3 length equals 17 residues. V lost 6 bases and J lost 2, with 24 bases in between. CDR3 nucleotides: TGCAGTGCAAGTGCTAGTTGGTCAATAGCGGTCACAGATACGCAGTATTTT. Residues: CSASASWSIAVTDTQYF.

V usage is TRBV7-2 and J usage is TRBJ2-2; possible D gene TRBD1, 6 bases. Looked up from germline, CDR1 is SGHTA and CDR2 is FQGNSA. The V gene lost 0 bases and the J gene lost 6 bases, with 14 bases spanning the gap. The CDR3 is 16 residues long. For the CDR3, the DNA is TGTGCCAGCAGCTTAGCCGGGCCAGGGGAGTCCGGGGAGCTGTTTTTT. Protein product: CASSLAGPGESGELFF.

The chain uses TRBV27 and TRBJ2-1; 8 bases line up with TRBD1. The CDR3 runs 12 residues. The V gene's germline CDR1 is MNHEY and CDR2 SMNVEV (reference sequence). The J segment lost 12 bases and the V segment lost 5 bases, leaving 6 bases of the junction unmatched. Here the CDR3 reads CASSPGTGGQFF. The CDR3 bases are TGTGCCAGCAGTCCAGGGACAGGAGGGCAGTTCTTC.

The chain is built from TRBV5-1 and TRBJ1-3, with a tentative D call TRBD1 (5 bases). Germline V gives CDR1 SGHRS, CDR2 YFSETQ. The CDR3 has 15 residues. V gave up 0 bases and J gave up 3 bases, with 10 bases separating them. The CDR3 here is CASSLGQRDGNTIYF. DNA of the CDR3: TGCGCCAGCAGCTTGGGACAGCGAGATGGAAACACCATATATTTT.

This clonotype was detected many times. The chain is built from TRBV29-1 and TRBJ2-2; D unclear. Germline CDR1 reads SQVTM; CDR2 reads ANQGSEA. This CDR3 comprises 12 residues. Trimming took off 1 base at V and 6 bases at J, with 6 bases between the two ends. CDR3 nucleotide sequence: TGCAGCGTTGAAGGGTATCCCGGGGAGCTGTTTTTT. Translating gives CSVEGYPGELFF.